This T cell receptor beta chain was identified in a study of OX40 agonist ivuxolimab in advanced cancers. About the study: Patient treatment consisted of intravenous ivuxolimab administration every 2 weeks at 0.01 to 10 mg/kg.

Between the trimmed V and J ends, which lost 0 bases and 6 bases, there was a span of 13 bases. CDR3 length: 15 amino acids. The germline gives CDR1 SGHRS, CDR2 YFSETQ. Regarding this clone: Its specificity is unknown.

Study-wide points: Partly responding patients at 0.1-3.0 mg/kg showed some of the smallest clonal expansion. The specificity for antigen of the expanded peripheral T cells was not determined.

Assay: immunoSEQ multiplex PCR; the TCRdb copy retains only in-frame clones and omits some. The sample shows tens of thousands of clones, around 87% of them seen only once. The source was CD4+ or CD8+ T cells sorted from blood, collected in a trial of the OX40 agonist ivuxolimab. The chain recombines TRBV5-1 with TRBJ2-1; no definite D call. The sequence came from an adult with an advanced solid tumor such as melanoma, head and neck, liver or kidney cancer. CDR3 amino acids: CASSLVLDSGNEQFF. In nucleotides, the CDR3 is TGCGCCAGCAGCTTGGTTCTAGATTCCGGCAATGAGCAGTTCTTC.